The 23 T cell receptor beta chains presented below share a single source sample, sequenced in a study of cytomegalovirus exposure and HLA in healthy donors. Primers included in the PCR were 60 Vbeta and 13 Jbeta primers. Profiling relied on immunoSEQ multiplex PCR, and the TCRdb table lists in-frame clones only, not all of them. Seen here are 150,000 or so clones, about 68% observed once, and the top ten hold approximately 2.1%. Sequenced: PBMCs. All receptors derive from a man aged 30 to 39 in good health and CMV-seronegative.

The rearrangement joins TRBV28 to TRBJ1-5; 7 positions agree with TRBD1. With 6 bases clipped from V and 7 bases from J, the junction kept 9 bases outside the gene matches. CDR1 is MDHEN and CDR2 is SYDVKM in the germline V gene. There are 14 residues in the CDR3. CDR3 bases: TGTGCCAGCAGGGACACAGGGGAAGGACAGCCCCAGCATTTT. It is translated as CASRDTGEGQPQHF.

The CDR3 DNA sequence: TGTGCCAGCAGTTACCCGGGTCAGTTAAGCTCCTACGAGCAGTACTTC. Protein product: CASSYPGQLSSYEQYF. The V gene is TRBV6-6, the J gene TRBJ2-7, with unresolved D. V dropped 2 bases and J dropped 0 bases, with 14 bases sitting between them. The CDR3 spans 16 residues. Germline V gene lookup returns CDR1 MNHNY and CDR2 SVGAGI (reference sequence).

The chain is built from TRBV5-1 and TRBJ2-3, with 11 bases aligning to TRBD1. CDR1 is SGHRS, CDR2 YFSETQ, per germline. The CDR3 sequence is 18 residues long. Trimming at V came to 0 bases and at J to 5 bases, leaving 11 bases not matched to a gene. CDR3 loop: CASSLEGAGQGAKDTQYF. The CDR3 DNA reads TGCGCCAGCAGCTTGGAAGGGGCCGGACAGGGGGCAAAAGATACGCAGTATTTT. Supplemented by reference TRBV5-1 and TRBJ2-3, the full variable domain reads KAGVTQTPRYLIKTRGQQVTLSCSPISGHRSVSWYQQTPGQGLQFLFEYFSETQRNKGNFPGRFSGRQFSNSRSEMNVSTLELGDSALYLCASSLEGAGQGAKDTQYFGPGTRLTVL.

V and J are TRBV28 and TRBJ1-5; 7 positions match TRBD1. CDR3 length: 15 residues. The germline gives CDR1 MDHEN, CDR2 SYDVKM. V lost 2 bases and J lost 4; bases outside the gene matches: 5. CDR3 sequence reads: CASSLLQGPNQPQHF. The CDR3 region has the DNA TGTGCCAGCAGTTTACTACAGGGGCCGAATCAGCCCCAGCATTTT.

This chain joins TRBV15 and TRBJ2-3, with 12 bases aligning to TRBD2. V lost 4 bases, J lost 4 bases, and 6 bases stayed unmatched. This CDR3 spans 16 amino acids. Per germline, CDR1 LNHNV and CDR2 YYDKDF (reference sequence). Here the CDR3 reads CATSTTLAGGPDTQYF. In nucleotides, the CDR3 is TGTGCCACCAGCACGACACTAGCGGGGGGTCCAGATACGCAGTATTTT.

The sample holds a few counts of this clone. Within the sample, other DNA sequences also encode this same CDR3. V usage is TRBV5-6 and J usage is TRBJ1-1; perhaps TRBD1 as D (5 bases). Between the trimmed V and J ends, which lost 4 bases and 2 bases, there was a span of 12 bases. The germline gives CDR1 SGHDT, CDR2 YYEEEE. CDR3 length equals 14 residues. The CDR3 region has the DNA TGTGCCAGCAGCCTGGGGGGGGTAAACACTGAAGCTTTCTTT. Encoded protein: CASSLGGVNTEAFF.

The chain recombines TRBV10-3 with TRBJ2-5; possibly TRBD2 for D (6 bases). The CDR3 has 14 amino acids. Germline V gene data show CDR1 as ENHRY and CDR2 as SYGVKD. Trimming shortened V by 3 bases and J by 4 bases, and 12 bases separated the two germline ends. CDR3 DNA sequence: TGTGCCATCAGTGATTCGGGGGTAGGAGAGACCCAGTACTTC. It yields the protein CAISDSGVGETQYF.

The chain couples TRBV18 to TRBJ1-5, with unresolved D. CDR1 and CDR2 from the germline V gene are KGHSH and LQKENI. CDR3 size: 16 residues. The ends were cut back, 3 bases at V and 0 bases at J, with 12 bases in the middle. CDR3 sequence (DNA): TGTGCCAGCTCACCGGGCAGCACATATAGCAATCAGCCCCAGCATTTT. Its translation is CASSPGSTYSNQPQHF.

The V call is TRBV28, the J call TRBJ1-5, with D uncertain. Trimming left V 3 bases short and J 7 bases short, with 10 bases between. CDR1 is MDHEN and CDR2 is SYDVKM in the germline V gene. The CDR3 has 13 residues. The CDR3 spells CASSFGVIQPQHF. In nucleotides, the CDR3 is TGTGCCAGCAGTTTCGGGGTAATCCAGCCCCAGCATTTT.

In this sample, this clone turned up a few times. The chain employs TRBV15 and TRBJ1-1; 11 positions agree with TRBD1. Germline-derived CDR1 and CDR2 are LNHNV and YYDKDF (reference sequence). After removal of 5 bases from V and 4 bases from J, the junction contained 6 bases not matched to a gene. The CDR3 totals 15 residues. CDR3: CATSSPDRGPTEAFF. CDR3 nucleotides: TGTGCCACCAGCTCCCCGGACAGGGGGCCCACTGAAGCTTTCTTT.

Turning to this clone: An end of the junction does not agree with germline; a read error may underlie this. CDR3 nucleotide sequence: TGTGCCAGCAGCCAGATTCGGGGGTACAATCAGCCCCAGAATTTT. Translating gives CASSQIRGYNQPQNF. V and J are TRBV6-5 and TRBJ1-5, with a weak D call TRBD1 (5 bases). This CDR3 region has 15 residues. The germline V gene has CDR1 MNHEY and CDR2 SVGAGI.

This clone was seen only a few times. The chain couples TRBV28 to TRBJ2-6; D not certain. In germline, CDR1 is MDHEN, CDR2 SYDVKM. CDR3 length: 15 amino acids. V lost 2 bases and J lost 0, with 5 bases in between. The CDR3: CASSLPGSGANVLTF. CDR3 DNA sequence: TGTGCCAGCAGTTTACCAGGCTCTGGGGCCAACGTCCTGACTTTC.

CDR3 bases: TGTGCCACCAGCGGTTCCCGGACAGGGGCCGGCGAGCAGTACTTC. Its protein product is CATSGSRTGAGEQYF. The genes are TRBV15 and TRBJ2-7; 9 bases map to TRBD1. The CDR3 has 15 residues. Germline V gene lookup returns CDR1 LNHNV and CDR2 YYDKDF (reference sequence). Trimming cost V 5 bases and J 6 bases; bases outside gene matches: 11.

This clone is a singleton in its sample. The chain combines TRBV5-1 with TRBJ2-5; tentative D call: TRBD1 (5 bases). Per the germline V gene, CDR1 is SGHRS and CDR2 is YFSETQ. Deletions cut 2 bases from V and 1 base from J, with 9 bases between. The CDR3 runs 14 residues. The CDR3 loop reads CASSFETVQETQYF. The CDR3 nucleotides read TGCGCCAGCAGCTTCGAGACAGTCCAAGAGACCCAGTACTTC. Together with reference TRBV5-1 and TRBJ2-5, the CDR3 gives the full variable domain: KAGVTQTPRYLIKTRGQQVTLSCSPISGHRSVSWYQQTPGQGLQFLFEYFSETQRNKGNFPGRFSGRQFSNSRSEMNVSTLELGDSALYLCASSFETVQETQYFGPGTRLLVL.

The chain uses TRBV5-4 and TRBJ2-6; D ambiguous. This CDR3 spans 16 amino acids. V was clipped by 2 bases and J by 0 bases, with 9 bases between them. In germline, CDR1 is SGHNT, CDR2 YYREEE (reference sequence). CDR3 sequence reads: CASSFTSGSGANVLTF. CDR3 in DNA: TGTGCCAGCAGCTTTACTTCCGGCTCTGGGGCCAACGTCCTGACTTTC.

This chain uses TRBV28 with TRBJ1-5; D is undetermined. Looked up from germline, CDR1 is MDHEN and CDR2 is SYDVKM. The CDR3 is 15 amino acids. Trimming removed 1 base at V and 1 base at J, with 8 bases between. The CDR3 sequence: CASSLLLGSNQPQHF. CDR3 coding DNA: TGTGCCAGCAGTTTATTACTCGGGAGCAATCAGCCCCAGCATTTT.

The V call is TRBV10-3, the J call TRBJ2-7; TRBD1 matches 8 bases. With 5 bases clipped from V and 7 bases from J, the junction kept 10 bases outside the gene matches. Looked up from germline, CDR1 is ENHRY and CDR2 is SYGVKD. The CDR3 length is 14 residues. The CDR3 region has the DNA TGTGCCATCAGTCGACAGGGGCAAGGAGAAGAGCAGTACTTC. Residues: CAISRQGQGEEQYF.

The gene calls are TRBV28 and TRBJ1-4; 7 nucleotides agree with TRBD1. The germline V gene has CDR1 MDHEN and CDR2 SYDVKM. Trimming cost V 2 bases and J 2 bases; bases outside gene matches: 2. This CDR3 has 15 residues. CDR3: CASSLTGATNEKLFF. CDR3 DNA sequence: TGTGCCAGCAGTTTAACAGGGGCGACTAATGAAAAACTGTTTTTT.

The V call is TRBV5-1, the J call TRBJ2-3; 9 bases line up with TRBD2. CDR1 is SGHRS, CDR2 YFSETQ, per germline. J lost 2 bases, V lost 4 bases, and 8 bases had no gene match. This CDR3 spans 16 amino acids. The CDR3 loop is CASSKQLAGITDTQYF. CDR3 nucleotide sequence: TGCGCCAGCAGCAAACAACTAGCGGGTATCACAGATACGCAGTATTTT.

The chain recombines TRBV6-5 with TRBJ1-5, with a tentative D call TRBD1 (6 bases). The CDR3 contains 14 residues. Between the trimmed V and J ends, which lost 6 bases and 4 bases, there was a span of 13 bases. CDR1 is MNHEY and CDR2 is SVGAGI in the germline V gene. The CDR3 protein is CASSPRGSNQPQHF. CDR3 bases: TGTGCCAGCAGCCCGAGGGGGTCTAATCAGCCCCAGCATTTT.

V gene TRBV5-5 combines with J gene TRBJ1-4; TRBD1 is a possible D gene (5 bases). Trimming left V 5 bases short and J 0 bases short, with 14 bases between. The V gene's germline CDR1 is SGHKS and CDR2 YYEKEE (reference sequence). This CDR3 has 16 amino acids. For the CDR3, the DNA is TGTGCCAGCAGTACTACAGGTTCTACAACTAATGAAAAACTGTTTTTT. It yields the protein CASSTTGSTTNEKLFF.

This CDR3 is CASSPGQGNTEAFF. Written as DNA, the CDR3 is TGTGCCAGCAGCCCCGGGCAGGGCAACACTGAAGCTTTCTTT. The gene calls are TRBV7-9 and TRBJ1-1; a weak D match, TRBD1 (5 bases). The CDR3 length is 14 residues. CDR1 SEHNR and CDR2 FQNEAQ come from the germline V gene (reference sequence). V was trimmed by 5 bases and J by 2 bases, leaving 12 bases between them.

This chain links TRBV6-1 with TRBJ2-5, with 9 bases aligning to TRBD2. Germline V gene data show CDR1 as MNHNS and CDR2 as SASEGT. There are 15 residues in the CDR3. V was clipped by 6 bases and J by 2 bases; unmatched bases: 7. The CDR3 nucleotides read TGTGCCAGCAGGGGTCTAGCGGGGATTCAAGAGACCCAGTACTTC. Translating it yields CASRGLAGIQETQYF.